This TCR beta chain emerged from a study of glioma-infiltrating T cells. Whole-study results and caveats: CDR3 overlap between tissue and blood was very small. Tissue-blood divergence was below expectation in non-neoplastic patients, above in gliomas.

Germline V CDR1 and CDR2: SGHVS, FNYEAQ. The CDR3 is made up of 14 amino acids. V was pared by 5 bases and J by 5 bases, with 15 bases between. Comments on this clonotype: What it recognizes is unknown.

Using RNA template, CDR3s of TCR alpha and beta were amplified with iRepertoire arm-PCR. For one-step reverse transcription and amplification, roughly 100-400 ng of tissue mRNA or PBMC total RNA was used. TCRdb recomputed calls from the multiplex PCR reads with MiXCR, one row per CDR3 protein. The sample holds approximately 140,000 distinct CDR3 sequences, 20% to 25% seen once. The TCR was taken from a human donor with low-grade glioma or glioblastoma, undergoing nonglioma brain surgery, or in good health (not recorded which). Sequenced material: glioma tissue, nonneoplastic brain tissue, or PBMCs (not recorded which). The chain couples TRBV7-6 to TRBJ2-5; D ambiguous. The CDR3 here is CASSHGFDRETQYF. In DNA, the CDR3 is TGTGCCAGCAGCCATGGTTTCGACCGGGAGACCCAGTACTTC.